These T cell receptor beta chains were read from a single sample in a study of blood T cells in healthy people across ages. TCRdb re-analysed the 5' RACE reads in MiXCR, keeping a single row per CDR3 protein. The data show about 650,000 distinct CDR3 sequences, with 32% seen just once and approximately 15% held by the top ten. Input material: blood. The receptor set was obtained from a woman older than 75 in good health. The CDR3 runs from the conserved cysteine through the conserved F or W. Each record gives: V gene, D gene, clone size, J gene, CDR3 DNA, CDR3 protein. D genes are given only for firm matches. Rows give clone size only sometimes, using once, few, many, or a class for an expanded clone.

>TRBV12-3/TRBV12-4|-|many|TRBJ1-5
TGTGCCAGCAGTTTCGAGGCCGGTCAGCCCCAGCATTTT
CASSFEAGQPQHF
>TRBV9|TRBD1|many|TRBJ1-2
TGTGCCAGCAGCACCCAGCAACAGGGGACGGGCTACACCTTC
CASSTQQQGTGYTF
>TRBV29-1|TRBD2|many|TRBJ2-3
TGCAGCGTTGATGGACTAGCGGGGTCTGATAGCGCAGATACGCAGTATTTT
CSVDGLAGSDSADTQYF
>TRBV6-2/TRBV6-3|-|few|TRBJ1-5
TGTGCCAGCAGTTACGAGTTTGGGGAGCCCCAGCATTTT
CASSYEFGEPQHF
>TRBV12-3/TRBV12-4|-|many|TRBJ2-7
TGTGCCAGCAGTTTACCCCCAACGGGAGAGCAGTACTTC
CASSLPPTGEQYF
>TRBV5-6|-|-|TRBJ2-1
TGTGCCAGCAGCTTTATGGCTATCAATGAGCAGTTCTTC
CASSFMAINEQFF
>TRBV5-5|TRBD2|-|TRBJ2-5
TGCGCCAGCAGCTTCGGCGGGGGGGCATCCCCAGAGACCCAGTACTTC
CASSFGGGASPETQYF
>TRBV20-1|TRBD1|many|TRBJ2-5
TGCAGTGCTTCTACCCAGGGGGCCTCTATTGAAGAGACCCAGTACTTC
CSASTQGASIEETQYF
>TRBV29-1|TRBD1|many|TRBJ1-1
TGCAGCGTTGGAATAACAGGGGGAGGAAACACTGAAGCTTTCTTT
CSVGITGGGNTEAFF
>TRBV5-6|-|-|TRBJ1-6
TGTGCCAGCAGCCCCGGATCGACACCCCTCCACTTT
CASSPGSTPLHF
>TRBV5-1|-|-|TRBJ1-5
TGCGCCAGCGGCTTGGACCGGCCGGATCAGCCCCAGCATTTT
CASGLDRPDQPQHF
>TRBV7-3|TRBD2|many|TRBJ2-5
TGTGCCAGCAGCTTAACCGGGTTACTAGCGGGGGAAGAGACCCAGTACTTC
CASSLTGLLAGEETQYF
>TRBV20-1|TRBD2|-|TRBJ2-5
TGCAGTGCTAGACTAGCGGGGATCCAAGAGACCCAGTACTTC
CSARLAGIQETQYF
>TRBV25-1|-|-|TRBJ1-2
TGTGCCGCGGCTCGAGGGGTCAATGGCTACACCTTC
CAAARGVNGYTF
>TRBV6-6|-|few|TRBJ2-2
TGTGCCAGCAGTACAGAGCCGAACACCGGGGAGCTGTTTTTT
CASSTEPNTGELFF
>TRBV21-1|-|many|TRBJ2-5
TGTGCCAGCAGCAACTGGGAAGGACAGGAGACCCAGTACTTC
CASSNWEGQETQYF
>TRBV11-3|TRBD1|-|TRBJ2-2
TGTGCCAGCAGCCCCGGACAGGCGGTGGGGGAGCTGTTTTTT
CASSPGQAVGELFF
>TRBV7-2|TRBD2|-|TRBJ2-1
TGTGCCAGCAGCCCCTATTATGTGCGGGGGAATGAGCAGTTCTTC
CASSPYYVRGNEQFF
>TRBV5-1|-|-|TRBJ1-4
TGCGCCAGCAGCTTTAACCGTGAAAAACTGTTTTTT
CASSFNREKLFF
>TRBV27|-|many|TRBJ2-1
TGTGCCAGCAGTCCCCGCGCTGCAAGCTCCTACAATGAGCAGTTCTTC
CASSPRAASSYNEQFF
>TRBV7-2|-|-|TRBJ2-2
TGTGCCAGCAGCTTAGGAGGTCAGGGAGGAGGCGGGGAGCTGTTTTTT
CASSLGGQGGGGELFF
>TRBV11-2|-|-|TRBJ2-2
TGTGCCAGCAGCTTAGAATCAGGGAACACCGGGGAGCTGTTTTTT
CASSLESGNTGELFF
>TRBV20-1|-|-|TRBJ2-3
TGCAGTGCCGGGAGGCCAGGGGGCACAGATACGCAGTATTTT
CSAGRPGGTDTQYF
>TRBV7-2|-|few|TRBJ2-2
TGTGCCAGCAGCTTAGGGGGAAGAAGGGAGCTGTTTTTT
CASSLGGRRELFF
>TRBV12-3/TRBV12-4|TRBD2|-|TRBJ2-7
TGTGCCAGCAGTGGGACGTATTCTAGCGGGGGCTCCTACAATGAGCAGTACTTC
CASSGTYSSGGSYNEQYF
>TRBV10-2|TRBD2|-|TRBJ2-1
TGTGCCAGCAGTGAGCCTCTCCCCCGGAAGCGGGAAAGAGTTGAGCAGTTCTTC
CASSEPLPRKRERVEQFF
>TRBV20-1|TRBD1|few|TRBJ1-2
TGCAGTGCTAGAGCTGGACAGGGGACCGGGTGGAATGGCTACACCTTC
CSARAGQGTGWNGYTF
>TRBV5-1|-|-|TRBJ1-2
TGCGCCAGCAGCGTTGACCGGGACAACTATGGCTACACCTTC
CASSVDRDNYGYTF
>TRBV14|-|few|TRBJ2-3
TGTGCCAGCAGCCAAGCGTTGGGCGGAACGCAGTATTTT
CASSQALGGTQYF
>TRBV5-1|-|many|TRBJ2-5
TGCGCCAGCAGCTTGGAGGCTAGAAGCCAAGAGACCCAGTACTTC
CASSLEARSQETQYF
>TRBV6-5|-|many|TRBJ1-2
TGTGCCAGCAGTTACGGGAGGGGTTCCGACTATGGCTACACCTTC
CASSYGRGSDYGYTF
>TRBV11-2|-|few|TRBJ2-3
TGTGCCAGCAGCCCTCGTCTGACGGGGGGCACAGATACGCAGTATTTT
CASSPRLTGGTDTQYF
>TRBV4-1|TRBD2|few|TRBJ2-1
TGCGCCAGCAGCCAAGAAGTGGAGCGGGGGGGCCGTCTCAATGGGCAGTTCTTC
CASSQEVERGGRLNGQFF
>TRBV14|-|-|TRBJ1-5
TGTGCCAGCAGCCACCCGGGGAATCAGCCCCAGCATTTT
CASSHPGNQPQHF
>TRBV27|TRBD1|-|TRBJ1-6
TGTGCCGGCAGTCCCAATCCGAGGGGGCTGTATAATTCACCCCTCCACTTT
CAGSPNPRGLYNSPLHF
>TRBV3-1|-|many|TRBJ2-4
TGTGCCAGCAGCCAAGATGTAAGGAAGGAAAACATTCAGTACTTC
CASSQDVRKENIQYF
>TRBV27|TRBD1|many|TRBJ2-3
TGTGCCAGCAGTTTACAGGACAGGGGAAGAGATACGCAGTATTTT
CASSLQDRGRDTQYF
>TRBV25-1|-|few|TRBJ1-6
TGTGCCAGCAGTGGTCAGGAGTATCGGAATTCACCCCTCCACTTT
CASSGQEYRNSPLHF
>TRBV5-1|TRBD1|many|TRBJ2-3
TGCGCCAGCAGCGAAGGACAGGGGGCAGGATCTCCCACAGATACGCAGTATTTT
CASSEGQGAGSPTDTQYF
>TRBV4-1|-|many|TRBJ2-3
TGCGCCAGTACCAGGGGGGACAGTAGCACAGATACGCAGTATTTT
CASTRGDSSTDTQYF
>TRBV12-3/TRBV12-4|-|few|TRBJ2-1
TGTGCCAGCAGGTTTTCCGGGGGTGCAGAGATTGAGCAGTTCTTC
CASRFSGGAEIEQFF
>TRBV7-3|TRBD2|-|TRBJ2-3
TGTGCCAGCAGTCCTAGCGGGGTCGGCACAGATACGCAGTATTTT
CASSPSGVGTDTQYF
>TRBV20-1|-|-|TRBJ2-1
TGCAGTGCTAGAGATCTAAGAGGTTCGGCGGGGCCCTTGAGGCTCGGGCTAAATGAGCAGTTCTTC
CSARDLRGSAGPLRLGLNEQFF
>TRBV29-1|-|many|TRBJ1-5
TGCAGCGTTGAGTTGGGCGGGGGGAATCAGCCCCAGCATTTT
CSVELGGGNQPQHF
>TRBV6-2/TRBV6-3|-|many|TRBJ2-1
TGTGCCAGCAGTTCTCCTGCAGGCTGGATGTTCTTC
CASSSPAGWMFF
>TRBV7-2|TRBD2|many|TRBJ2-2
TGTGCCAGCAGCGTCTCGACTAGCGGGGCGTTCGCCGGGGAGCTGTTTTTT
CASSVSTSGAFAGELFF
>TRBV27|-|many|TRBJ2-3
TGTGCCAGCAGTTTACTGGGCCAGGGGGGAGATACGCAGTATTTT
CASSLLGQGGDTQYF
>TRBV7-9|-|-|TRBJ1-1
TGTACCAGCAGCTTAGGGGCGGGGACTGAAGCTTTCTTT
CTSSLGAGTEAFF
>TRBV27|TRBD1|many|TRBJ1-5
TGTGCCAGCAGGGGGACGGGACAGGGGGCCTATCAGCCCCAGCATTTT
CASRGTGQGAYQPQHF